The 5 T cell receptor beta chains in this list originate from one sample, sequenced in a study of blood T cell repertoires in COVID-19. Measured with immunoSEQ multiplex PCR; TCRdb has only the in-frame clones, and not every one. The sample includes more than 45,000 clones, about 90% of them seen just once. Material for sequencing was peripheral blood. Receptors were obtained from a human donor in a cohort sampled during active COVID-19.

CDR3 in amino acids: CASSQVRQGNAGYTF. As DNA, the CDR3 is TGCGCCAGCAGCCAAGTCAGGCAGGGTAACGCTGGCTACACCTTC. The genes are TRBV4-3 and TRBJ1-2, with D possibly being TRBD1 (5 bases). Germline V gives CDR1 LGHNA, CDR2 YSLEER. The V and J ends lost 1 base and 7 bases respectively, with 16 bases between them. The CDR3 is 15 residues long.

This CDR3 is CASSTTGPARSYNSPLHF. The DNA of the CDR3 is TGTGCCAGTAGTACCACAGGGCCCGCCCGGTCTTATAATTCACCCCTCCACTTT. This sequence joins TRBV19 and TRBJ1-6; TRBD1 might be the D (6 bases). Trimming pared 4 bases from V and 4 bases from J, leaving 20 bases between. The CDR3 loop spans 18 amino acids. CDR1 LNHDA and CDR2 SQIVND come from the germline V gene (reference sequence).

This clone was recorded only once. V usage is TRBV29-1 and J usage is TRBJ2-7, with 9 bases lining up with TRBD2. The germline gives CDR1 SQVTM, CDR2 ANQGSEA. The CDR3 runs to 14 residues. V trimming: 8 bases; J trimming: 2 bases; junction bases outside the gene matches: 10. The CDR3 is CSFSLAGIAYEQYF. The CDR3 coding sequence is TGCAGCTTTTCCCTAGCGGGGATAGCCTACGAGCAGTACTTC.

CDR3 sequence reads: CASSQGRGDYGYTF. CDR3 DNA sequence: TGCGCCAGCAGCCAGGGACGGGGGGACTATGGCTACACCTTC. The genes are TRBV4-1 and TRBJ1-2, with TRBD1 as a possible D gene (5 bases). V was trimmed by 3 bases and J by 3 bases, leaving 11 bases between them. CDR3 length: 14 amino acids. The germline V gene has CDR1 MGHRA and CDR2 YSYEKL.

V is TRBV19 and J is TRBJ2-3, with D possibly being TRBD1 (5 bases). The V end was cut by 0 bases, the J end by 0 bases, with 7 bases between. CDR1 is LNHDA and CDR2 is SQIVND in the germline V gene (reference sequence). The CDR3 spans 15 residues. CDR3 residues: CASSIDRASTDTQYF. DNA for the CDR3: TGTGCCAGTAGTATAGACAGGGCTAGCACAGATACGCAGTATTTT.